The clone carrying this T cell receptor beta chain was detected many times. This sample stems from a study of neurological immune-mediated disorders. A single run covered 15-18 subjects with over 160 million TCR-beta sequences. Using its own MiXCR run on the 5' RACE reads, TCRdb lists one record per CDR3 protein. This sample has about 45,000 distinct CDR3 sequences, with 13% found just once. Time point of the sample: longitudinal time-point 3. The unsorted libraries were made from 2 million PBMCs kept at -80 C. This CDR3 has 11 amino acids. Germline values: CDR1 MDHEN, CDR2 SYDVKM. V was cut by 8 bases and J by 3 bases, with 7 bases left in between.

The V call is TRBV28, the J call TRBJ1-2; maybe TRBD1 (5 bases). The origin of this receptor is a man younger than 40 in good health. The sample consisted of PBMCs. As DNA, the CDR3 is TGTGCCAGCGGCAGGGACTATGGCTACACCTTC. Encoded protein: CASGRDYGYTF.